Listed below are T cell receptor beta chains from one sample, sequenced in a study of blood T cell repertoires in COVID-19. Some clones are missing from TCRdb's copy, which holds only in-frame ones; the method was immunoSEQ multiplex PCR. The sample lists roughly 160,000 clones; around 87% were seen once. What was sequenced was peripheral blood. The receptors were sampled from a man younger than 35 with acute or convalescent COVID-19. CDR3s include the opening cysteine and the closing phenylalanine or tryptophan. Each record gives: J gene, V gene, D gene, clone size, CDR3 protein, CDR3 DNA. D genes are given only for firm matches. The size entry is marked missing in some rows and otherwise reads once, few, many or a size class.

TRBJ2-1 | TRBV7-9 | - | - | CASSPRGDSALRNEQFF | TGTGCCAGCAGCCCCAGGGGGGATTCGGCTCTCCGCAATGAGCAGTTCTTC
TRBJ1-2 | TRBV12-3/TRBV12-4 | - | few | CASSARTIYGYTF | TGTGCCAGCAGCGCGCGGACTATCTACGGCTACACCTTC
TRBJ1-3 | TRBV4-2 | - | - | CASSQVHKTGNTIYF | TGTGCCAGCAGCCAAGTACACAAAACTGGAAACACCATATATTTT
TRBJ1-4 | TRBV5-4 | TRBD1 | - | CASSLRGQVEKLFF | TGTGCCAGCAGCTTGAGGGGACAGGTGGAAAAACTGTTTTTT
TRBJ1-3 | TRBV7-8 | TRBD1 | - | CASNGQGASGNTIYF | TGTGCCAGCAACGGACAGGGGGCTTCAGGAAACACCATATATTTT
TRBJ2-3 | TRBV13 | TRBD1 | - | CASRPTGDRTDTQYF | TGTGCCAGCAGGCCGACAGGGGACCGCACAGATACGCAGTATTTT
TRBJ1-1 | TRBV6-1 | TRBD1 | - | CASSERQGMNTEAFF | TGTGCCAGCAGTGAACGACAGGGCATGAACACTGAAGCTTTCTTT
TRBJ1-6 | TRBV18 | - | - | CASSPGGTSPLHF | TGTGCCAGCTCACCCGGGGGGACGTCACCCCTCCACTTT
TRBJ2-7 | TRBV24-1 | TRBD1 | - | CATSDPRTGAYEQYF | TGTGCCACCAGTGATCCTCGGACAGGGGCTTACGAGCAGTACTTC
TRBJ2-1 | TRBV28 | TRBD2 | - | CASSLTSGGANEQFF | TGTGCCAGCAGTTTGACTAGCGGGGGGGCGAATGAGCAGTTCTTC
TRBJ1-1 | TRBV6-5 | - | - | CASSTGGRSEAFF | TGTGCCAGCAGTACGGGAGGGAGGAGTGAAGCTTTCTTT
TRBJ1-5 | TRBV5-1 | - | - | CASSLGGSNQPQHF | TGCGCCAGCAGCTTAGGAGGGAGCAATCAGCCCCAGCATTTT
TRBJ1-4 | TRBV21-1 | - | - | CASSAYRDRGNEKLFF | TGTGCCAGCAGCGCATACCGGGACAGGGGTAATGAAAAACTGTTTTTT
TRBJ1-1 | TRBV30 | - | - | CAWSAGGRAGAAEAFF | TGTGCCTGGAGTGCCGGTGGCAGAGCGGGTGCCGCTGAAGCTTTCTTT
TRBJ2-6 | TRBV5-1 | - | - | CASSTGPLAGANVLTF | TGCGCCAGCAGTACAGGACCCCTCGCTGGGGCCAACGTCCTGACTTTC
TRBJ2-1 | TRBV30 | TRBD2 | - | CAWDSGTSGYNEQFF | TGTGCCTGGGACTCCGGGACTAGCGGTTACAATGAGCAGTTCTTC
TRBJ2-1 | TRBV7-2 | - | - | CASSPRRGNEQFF | TGTGCCAGCAGCCCCCGGCGGGGCAATGAGCAGTTCTTC
TRBJ1-5 | TRBV6-5 | - | - | CASRPQGNQPQHF | TGTGCCAGCAGACCACAGGGAAATCAGCCCCAGCATTTT
TRBJ2-7 | TRBV7-9 | TRBD1 | - | CASSPGTVSYEQYF | TGTGCCAGCAGCCCGGGGACAGTCTCCTACGAGCAGTACTTC
TRBJ2-1 | TRBV6-4 | - | - | CASSPQGGPYNEQFF | TGTGCCAGCAGCCCCCAAGGGGGACCATACAATGAGCAGTTCTTC
TRBJ1-2 | TRBV11-2 | - | - | CASSLVVQGGYTF | TGTGCCAGCAGCTTAGTCGTGCAGGGAGGCTACACCTTC
TRBJ1-1 | TRBV6-1 | TRBD1 | - | CASSEGQLNTEAFF | TGTGCCAGCAGTGAGGGACAGCTAAACACTGAAGCTTTCTTT
TRBJ1-6 | TRBV5-5 | TRBD1 | - | CASTGQVNSPLHF | TGTGCCAGCACCGGACAGGTTAATTCACCCCTCCACTTT
TRBJ2-1 | TRBV12-3/TRBV12-4 | - | - | CASSLRQNNEQFF | TGTGCCAGCAGTTTGCGGCAGAACAATGAGCAGTTCTTC
TRBJ2-1 | TRBV18 | - | - | CASSRTEDNEQFF | TGTGCTAGCTCACGGACAGAAGACAATGAGCAGTTCTTC
TRBJ2-3 | TRBV7-8 | - | - | CASSLPGEADTQYF | TGTGCCAGCAGCTTACCAGGCGAAGCAGATACGCAGTATTTT
TRBJ1-2 | TRBV7-8 | - | once | CASSLREGYGYTF | TGTGCCAGCAGCTTGAGGGAAGGCTATGGCTACACCTTC
TRBJ1-2 | TRBV28 | TRBD1 | - | CASARGAYYGYTF | TGTGCCAGCGCCAGGGGGGCTTACTATGGCTACACCTTC
TRBJ1-6 | TRBV14 | TRBD1 | once | CASSQGTGTRSPLHF | TGTGCCAGCAGCCAGGGGACAGGGACGAGGTCACCCCTCCACTTT
TRBJ2-3 | TRBV4-1 | TRBD1 | - | CASSPRQGTTDTQYF | TGCGCCAGCAGCCCTAGACAGGGTACGACAGATACGCAGTATTTT
TRBJ2-5 | TRBV2 | TRBD1 | - | CASSEDRGEQETQYF | TGTGCCAGCAGTGAAGACAGGGGTGAACAAGAGACCCAGTACTTC
TRBJ2-1 | TRBV11-2 | TRBD2 | few | CASSRGGAGVYNEQFF | TGTGCCAGCAGCCGCGGGGGAGCTGGGGTGTACAATGAGCAGTTCTTC
TRBJ1-1 | TRBV19 | - | - | CASSIAGVAVTDTEAFF | TGTGCCAGTAGTATCGCAGGGGTAGCTGTTACGGACACTGAAGCTTTCTTT
TRBJ2-1 | TRBV9 | TRBD2 | - | CATGRGGDSYNEQFF | TGTGCCACGGGCCGGGGGGGCGACTCCTACAATGAGCAGTTCTTC
TRBJ1-4 | TRBV6-5 | - | few | CASSYDRLNEKLFF | TGTGCCAGCAGTTACGACAGGCTTAATGAAAAACTGTTTTTT
TRBJ1-4 | TRBV15 | - | - | CATSRDMSATNEKLFF | TGTGCCACCAGCAGAGATATGTCTGCAACTAATGAAAAACTGTTTTTT
TRBJ2-2 | TRBV9 | TRBD1 | once | CASSVGGDRIPLGANTGELFF | TGTGCCAGCAGCGTAGGGGGGGACAGGATCCCCCTGGGCGCTAACACCGGGGAGCTGTTTTTT
TRBJ1-4 | TRBV30 | - | once | CAWTREGTNEKLFF | TGTGCCTGGACAAGGGAGGGGACTAATGAAAAACTGTTTTTT
TRBJ2-1 | TRBV2 | - | - | CASTPTGSSYNEQFF | TGTGCCAGCACCCCCACAGGGAGCTCCTACAATGAGCAGTTCTTC
TRBJ1-2 | TRBV28 | - | - | CASSLNFDSIYGYTF | TGTGCCAGCAGTTTAAATTTCGACAGCATATATGGCTACACCTTC